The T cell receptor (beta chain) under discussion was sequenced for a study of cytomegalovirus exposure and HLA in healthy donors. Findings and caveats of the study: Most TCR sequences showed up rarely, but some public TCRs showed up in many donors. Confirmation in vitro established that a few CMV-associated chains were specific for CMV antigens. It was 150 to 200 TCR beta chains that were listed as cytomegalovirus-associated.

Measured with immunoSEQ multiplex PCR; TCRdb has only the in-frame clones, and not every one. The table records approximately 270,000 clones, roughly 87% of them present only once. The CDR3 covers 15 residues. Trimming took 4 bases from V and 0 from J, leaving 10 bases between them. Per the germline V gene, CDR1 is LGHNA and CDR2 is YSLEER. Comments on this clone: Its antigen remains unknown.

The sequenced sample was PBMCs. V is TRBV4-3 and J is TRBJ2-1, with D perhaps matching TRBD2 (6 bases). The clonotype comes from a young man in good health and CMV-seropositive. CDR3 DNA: TGCGCCAGCAGCCGGGACTCGTACTCCTACAATGAGCAGTTCTTC. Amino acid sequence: CASSRDSYSYNEQFF.